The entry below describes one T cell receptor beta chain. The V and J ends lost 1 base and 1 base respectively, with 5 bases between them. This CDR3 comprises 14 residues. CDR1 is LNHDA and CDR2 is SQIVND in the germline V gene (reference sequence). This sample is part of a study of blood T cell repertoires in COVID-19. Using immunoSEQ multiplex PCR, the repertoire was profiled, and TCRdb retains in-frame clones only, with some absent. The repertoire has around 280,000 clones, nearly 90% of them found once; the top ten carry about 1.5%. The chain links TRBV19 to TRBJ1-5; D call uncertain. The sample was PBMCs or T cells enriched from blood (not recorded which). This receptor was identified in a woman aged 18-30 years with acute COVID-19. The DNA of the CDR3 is TGTGCCAGTAGTATAGCGTCGAGCAATCAGCCCCAGCATTTT. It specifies CASSIASSNQPQHF. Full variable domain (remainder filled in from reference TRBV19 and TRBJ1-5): DGGITQSPKYLFRKEGQNVTLSCEQNLNHDAMYWYRQDPGQGLRLIYYSQIVNDFQKGDIAEGYSVSREKKESFPLTVTSAQKNPTAFYLCASSIASSNQPQHFGDGTRLSIL.